This TCR beta chain was obtained from a study of T-cell reconstitution after alpha-beta-depleted transplantation in children. The germline V gene encodes CDR1 SQVTM and CDR2 ANQGSEA. The length of the CDR3 is 16 residues. Trimming shortened V by 8 bases and J by 2 bases, and 23 bases separated the two germline ends. The library targeted TCRbeta and was prepared with unique molecular identifiers. TCRdb passed the PCR reads through MiXCR, listing each CDR3 protein once. The profile shows around 700,000 distinct CDR3 sequences, around 13% of them singletons. Notes on this clonotype: The antigen remains undetermined.

Study results and caveats: At one year after transplant, newly produced T cells mostly accounted for T-cell counts and diversity. Expanded graft clones, several hundred of them, were reportedly the source of alpha-beta T cells about two months after transplant.

Sequenced material: PBMCs, taken before TCRalphabeta/CD19-depleted stem cell transplant. This receptor was obtained from a girl aged 2-15 years with congenital amegakaryocytic thrombocytopenia, due to receive a stem cell transplant. The gene calls are TRBV29-1 and TRBJ2-3, with D perhaps given as TRBD1 or TRBD2 (6 bases each). The CDR3: CSIRMGLGGPTDTQYF. The CDR3 region has the DNA TGCAGCATTAGGATGGGGCTCGGGGGCCCCACAGATACGCAGTATTTT.